This TCR beta chain was recovered during a study of regulatory T cells in long-lasting Graves disease. The time point was: newly diagnosed GD, antithyroid drugs for less than 3 months. The TCR library was prepared using RNA isolated from PBMCs. It was an endocrinology department in Xi'an, China, that provided the patients. This clonotype was seen ten or more times. CDR3-region Arm-PCR and iRepertoire HTBI primers produced the TCR beta libraries. Each CDR3 protein gets one entry after TCRdb re-called the multiplex PCR reads with MiXCR. The sample consists of about 400,000 distinct CDR3 sequences, roughly 17% of them appearing once. The CDR3 length is 18 residues. J lost 1 base, V lost 5 bases, and 11 bases had no gene match. Germline values: CDR1 PRHDT, CDR2 FYEKMQ (reference sequence). The same sample was also used in a study of T cells in Graves' hyperthyroidism and ophthalmopathy. That source notes: HTBI primers were the set used in a first-round RT-PCR of the TCR CDR3.

The receptor's source is a young woman with Graves disease. The sample was peripheral blood mononuclear cells (PBMCs), taken at new diagnosis, from a patient treated with antithyroid drugs. The chain has TRBV13 and TRBJ2-7; TRBD2 agrees at 13 bases. The CDR3 loop is CASSPSPGTSGDSYEQYF. In DNA, the CDR3 is TGTGCCAGCAGCCCTAGCCCCGGGACTAGCGGGGATTCCTACGAGCAGTACTTC.